The rows below give T cell receptor beta chains drawn from one sample of a study of cytomegalovirus exposure and HLA in healthy donors. The table came from immunoSEQ multiplex PCR; TCRdb's copy has only in-frame clones and leaves some out. The sample holds roughly 73,000 clones, about four fifths seen once. Sequencing was performed on PBMCs. These receptors all stem from a woman in her 50s in good health and CMV-seronegative. CDR3s include the opening cysteine and the closing phenylalanine or tryptophan. Each record gives: CDR3 protein, CDR3 DNA, clone size, D gene, V gene, J gene. A D gene is named only where the DNA matches it firmly. Where a row states a size, it is once, few, many or the class of an expanded clone; other rows omit it.

CDR3: CASSPGGGNTEAFF
DNA: TGTGCCAGCAGCCCTGGGGGGGGGAACACTGAAGCTTTCTTT
size: .
D: .
V: TRBV5-4
J: TRBJ1-1

CDR3: CASSLEPGLAGGQFF
DNA: TGTGCCAGCAGCTTAGAGCCGGGACTAGCGGGAGGGCAGTTCTTC
size: .
D: TRBD2
V: TRBV13
J: TRBJ2-1

CDR3: CASSFLLQGETEAFF
DNA: TGTGCCAGCAGTTTTTTACTGCAGGGGGAGACTGAAGCTTTCTTT
size: .
D: TRBD1
V: TRBV28
J: TRBJ1-1

CDR3: CASSPQRMEGYTF
DNA: TGCGCCAGCAGCCCTCAGCGGATGGAGGGCTACACCTTC
size: .
D: .
V: TRBV4-3
J: TRBJ1-2

CDR3: CASSPLAGAGANVLTF
DNA: TGTGCCAGCTCACCACTAGCGGGGGCCGGGGCCAACGTCCTGACTTTC
size: .
D: TRBD2
V: TRBV18
J: TRBJ2-6

CDR3: CASNVGWSTDTQYF
DNA: TGTGCCAGCAACGTAGGATGGAGTACAGATACGCAGTATTTT
size: .
D: .
V: TRBV6-1
J: TRBJ2-3

CDR3: CASSTGTGPYGYTF
DNA: TGTGCCAGCAGCACCGGGACAGGCCCCTATGGCTACACCTTC
size: .
D: TRBD1
V: TRBV2
J: TRBJ1-2

CDR3: CASGLGGLDTQYF
DNA: TGTGCTAGTGGTTTGGGGGGGCTGGATACGCAGTATTTT
size: .
D: .
V: TRBV12-5
J: TRBJ2-3

CDR3: CASSRTGDGGELFF
DNA: TGTGCCAGCAGCCGGACAGGGGATGGCGGGGAGCTGTTTTTT
size: .
D: TRBD1
V: TRBV4-2
J: TRBJ2-2

CDR3: CASSSGTGGWGTEAFF
DNA: TGTGCCAGCAGTTCGGGGACAGGGGGCTGGGGCACTGAAGCTTTCTTT
size: .
D: TRBD1
V: TRBV7-2
J: TRBJ1-1

CDR3: CASSHGGVSNQPQHF
DNA: TGTGCCAGCTCCCACGGAGGGGTGAGCAATCAGCCCCAGCATTTT
size: once
D: .
V: TRBV18
J: TRBJ1-5

CDR3: CASSLGTGGTEAFF
DNA: TGTGCCAGCAGTCTCGGGACAGGAGGTACTGAAGCTTTCTTT
size: .
D: TRBD1
V: TRBV6-5
J: TRBJ1-1

CDR3: CASSTTGTEKLFF
DNA: TGCGCCAGCTCAACGACAGGGACTGAAAAACTGTTTTTT
size: .
D: TRBD1
V: TRBV5-1
J: TRBJ1-4

CDR3: CASRQSGLMNTEAFF
DNA: TGTGCCAGCAGACAGAGCGGACTCATGAACACTGAAGCTTTCTTT
size: once
D: .
V: TRBV6-1
J: TRBJ1-1

CDR3: CASSLDGTGAFGYTF
DNA: TGCGCCAGCAGCTTGGATGGGACAGGGGCTTTTGGCTACACCTTC
size: .
D: TRBD1
V: TRBV5-1
J: TRBJ1-2

CDR3: CASSLSGGQGGDGYTF
DNA: TGTGCCAGCAGTCTGTCTGGGGGACAGGGGGGAGATGGCTACACCTTC
size: .
D: TRBD1
V: TRBV9
J: TRBJ1-2

CDR3: CSVKGQGVTEAFF
DNA: TGCAGCGTTAAGGGACAGGGGGTCACTGAAGCTTTCTTT
size: .
D: TRBD1
V: TRBV29-1
J: TRBJ1-1

CDR3: CASSPPGLLGATDTQYF
DNA: TGTGCCAGCAGCCCCCCGGGACTCCTCGGAGCGACAGATACGCAGTATTTT
size: .
D: .
V: TRBV7-2
J: TRBJ2-3

CDR3: CASSGLAGANVLTF
DNA: TGTGCCAGCAGTGGACTAGCTGGGGCCAACGTCCTGACTTTC
size: few
D: .
V: TRBV6-1
J: TRBJ2-6

CDR3: CASSLGRGGQPQHF
DNA: TGTGCCAGCAGCTTAGGCAGGGGCGGTCAGCCCCAGCATTTT
size: .
D: .
V: TRBV7-6
J: TRBJ1-5

CDR3: CASKGRVNQPQHF
DNA: TGTGCCAGCAAAGGGAGGGTCAATCAGCCCCAGCATTTT
size: .
D: .
V: TRBV19
J: TRBJ1-5

CDR3: CASMRPQHF
DNA: TGTGCCAGCATGAGGCCCCAGCATTTT
size: .
D: .
V: TRBV6-5
J: TRBJ1-5

CDR3: CATTPEQNTEAFF
DNA: TGTGCCACCACCCCGGAGCAGAACACTGAAGCTTTCTTT
size: .
D: .
V: TRBV15
J: TRBJ1-1

CDR3: CASSGQGENEQFF
DNA: TGTGCCAGCAGCGGACAGGGAGAGAATGAGCAGTTCTTC
size: few
D: TRBD1
V: TRBV2
J: TRBJ2-1

CDR3: CASSLVGGTEAFF
DNA: TGTGCCAGCAGTTTGGTTGGGGGGACTGAAGCTTTCTTT
size: .
D: .
V: TRBV27
J: TRBJ1-1

CDR3: CASSQDLRFEGEQYF
DNA: TGCGCCAGCAGCCAAGATCTCAGGTTCGAGGGCGAGCAGTACTTC
size: .
D: .
V: TRBV4-1
J: TRBJ2-7

CDR3: CASSWSDEQFF
DNA: TGTGCCAGCAGCTGGAGCGATGAGCAGTTCTTC
size: few
D: .
V: TRBV6-5
J: TRBJ2-1

CDR3: CASSPLREGGEQYF
DNA: TGTGCCAGCAGTCCCCTGAGGGAGGGAGGCGAGCAGTACTTC
size: .
D: TRBD2
V: TRBV27
J: TRBJ2-7

CDR3: CASSLVQGNGNTIYF
DNA: TGCGCCAGCAGCTTGGTCCAGGGGAATGGAAACACCATATATTTT
size: .
D: .
V: TRBV5-1
J: TRBJ1-3

CDR3: CASSGRPAGEQYF
DNA: TGTGCCAGCAGTGGTCGTCCGGCGGGCGAGCAGTACTTC
size: .
D: .
V: TRBV2
J: TRBJ2-7

CDR3: CASSQADFAETDTQYF
DNA: TGTGCCAGCAGCCAAGCAGACTTTGCGGAGACAGATACGCAGTATTTT
size: .
D: .
V: TRBV4-2
J: TRBJ2-3

CDR3: CASSVGYSSYNEQFF
DNA: TGTGCCAGCAGCGTAGGGTACAGCTCCTACAATGAGCAGTTCTTC
size: .
D: .
V: TRBV9
J: TRBJ2-1

CDR3: CASSTFRGGNTEAFF
DNA: TGTGCCAGCAGCACCTTCCGGGGGGGTAACACTGAAGCTTTCTTT
size: .
D: .
V: TRBV7-6
J: TRBJ1-1

CDR3: CASTMTGWEFVVNTEAFF
DNA: TGTGCCAGCACCATGACAGGGTGGGAATTTGTGGTGAACACTGAAGCTTTCTTT
size: .
D: TRBD1
V: TRBV5-4
J: TRBJ1-1

CDR3: CATSRDRSGSRGSYEQYF
DNA: TGTGCCACCAGCAGAGATAGAAGCGGGAGTAGGGGCTCCTACGAGCAGTACTTC
size: .
D: TRBD2
V: TRBV15
J: TRBJ2-7

CDR3: CASNRGQGNYGYTF
DNA: TGTGCCAGCAACCGAGGACAGGGAAACTATGGCTACACCTTC
size: .
D: TRBD1
V: TRBV6-5
J: TRBJ1-2

CDR3: CASSDLDGRRDEQFF
DNA: TGTGCCAGCAGTGATCTGGACGGGAGGAGAGATGAGCAGTTCTTC
size: once
D: TRBD2
V: TRBV6-4
J: TRBJ2-1

CDR3: CASSAGAVAEAFF
DNA: TGTGCCAGCAGTGCAGGGGCGGTGGCTGAAGCTTTCTTT
size: few
D: .
V: TRBV6-1
J: TRBJ1-1

CDR3: CASSPREGNYEQYF
DNA: TGTGCCAGCAGCCCCAGGGAGGGAAACTACGAGCAGTACTTC
size: .
D: TRBD2
V: TRBV9
J: TRBJ2-7

CDR3: CASSQLGGGNTIYF
DNA: TGTGCCAGCAGCCAACTGGGAGGTGGAAACACCATATATTTT
size: .
D: .
V: TRBV14
J: TRBJ1-3

CDR3: CASKRSGGETQYF
DNA: TGTGCCAGCAAACGGTCGGGGGGGGAGACCCAGTACTTC
size: few
D: TRBD2
V: TRBV27
J: TRBJ2-5

CDR3: CASGQGAGYNEQFF
DNA: TGTGCCAGCGGACAGGGGGCGGGCTACAATGAGCAGTTCTTC
size: .
D: TRBD1
V: TRBV6-6
J: TRBJ2-1

CDR3: CASMRQGERNQPQHF
DNA: TGTGCCAGCATGAGGCAGGGGGAGAGGAATCAGCCCCAGCATTTT
size: .
D: TRBD1
V: TRBV6-1
J: TRBJ1-5

CDR3: CSVEVGLRGVGELFF
DNA: TGCAGCGTTGAAGTTGGACTCAGGGGGGTCGGGGAGCTGTTTTTT
size: once
D: .
V: TRBV29-1
J: TRBJ2-2

CDR3: CASSSQTAESGYTF
DNA: TGCGCCAGCAGCTCCCAGACAGCCGAGTCTGGCTACACCTTC
size: .
D: .
V: TRBV5-1
J: TRBJ1-2

CDR3: CATSRATGGNQPQHF
DNA: TGTGCCACCAGCAGAGCGACAGGGGGTAATCAGCCCCAGCATTTT
size: .
D: TRBD1
V: TRBV15
J: TRBJ1-5

CDR3: CASSLGQVAYEQYF
DNA: TGTGCCAGCAGCCTTGGACAAGTAGCCTACGAGCAGTACTTC
size: once
D: .
V: TRBV5-5
J: TRBJ2-7

CDR3: CASSQELGTGRNYGYTF
DNA: TGCGCCAGCAGCCAAGAGTTGGGGACAGGGAGGAACTATGGCTACACCTTC
size: .
D: TRBD1
V: TRBV4-3
J: TRBJ1-2

CDR3: CASGLGGGVDTQYF
DNA: TGCGCCAGCGGCCTTGGCGGGGGTGTGGATACGCAGTATTTT
size: .
D: TRBD2
V: TRBV5-1
J: TRBJ2-3

CDR3: CASGLRDISIIMNTEAFF
DNA: TGTGCTAGTGGTCTCCGGGACATAAGTATAATAATGAACACTGAAGCTTTCTTT
size: once
D: .
V: TRBV12-5
J: TRBJ1-1

CDR3: CASVGGRGYGMNTEAFF
DNA: TGTGCCAGCGTGGGGGGACGGGGGTACGGGATGAACACTGAAGCTTTCTTT
size: .
D: .
V: TRBV27
J: TRBJ1-1

CDR3: CASSPLSAGGTEAFF
DNA: TGTGCCAGCAGCCCCCTTTCGGCAGGGGGAACTGAAGCTTTCTTT
size: .
D: TRBD1
V: TRBV6-5
J: TRBJ1-1

CDR3: CASSLATPSGSTDTQYF
DNA: TGTGCCAGCAGCTTAGCGACCCCTAGCGGAAGCACAGATACGCAGTATTTT
size: once
D: TRBD2
V: TRBV7-9
J: TRBJ2-3

CDR3: CASSPRDLDQPQHF
DNA: TGTGCCAGCAGTCCCAGGGATTTAGATCAGCCCCAGCATTTT
size: .
D: .
V: TRBV6-5
J: TRBJ1-5

CDR3: CASSQRTGGDTQYF
DNA: TGTGCCAGCAGCCAAAGGACAGGAGGAGATACGCAGTATTTT
size: .
D: TRBD1
V: TRBV5-6
J: TRBJ2-3

CDR3: CASRDSYEQYF
DNA: TGTGCCAGCAGGGACAGCTACGAGCAGTACTTC
size: few
D: .
V: TRBV6-1
J: TRBJ2-7

CDR3: CASSLDRVYVYTF
DNA: TGTGCCAGCAGTCTAGACAGGGTTTATGTCTACACCTTC
size: once
D: TRBD1
V: TRBV6-5
J: TRBJ1-2